These T cell receptor beta chains were read from a single sample in a study of blood T cell repertoires in COVID-19. The table came from immunoSEQ multiplex PCR; TCRdb's copy has only in-frame clones and leaves some out. The table records tens of thousands of clones, approximately 81% of them present only once. The material sequenced was peripheral blood. The source of these receptors is a woman aged 60-75 years with acute or convalescent COVID-19. Both conserved end residues are part of each CDR3. Each record gives: V gene, J gene, D gene, clone size, CDR3 protein, CDR3 DNA. D genes are given only for firm matches. Clone size is shown for a subset of rows, as once, few, many or a class of expanded clone.

TRBV7-2	TRBJ1-4	.	.	CASSLKTEQSKLFF	TGTGCCAGCAGCTTAAAGACAGAACAGTCAAAGCTGTTTTTT
TRBV18	TRBJ1-4	.	.	CASSPGGLDNEKLFF	TGTGCCAGCTCACCAGGAGGACTCGACAATGAAAAACTGTTTTTT
TRBV7-6	TRBJ2-5	.	.	CASSLVRDFQETQYF	TGTGCCAGCAGCTTAGTGAGGGACTTCCAAGAGACCCAGTACTTC
TRBV6-5	TRBJ2-5	TRBD1	.	CASSYGDREDETQYF	TGTGCCAGCAGTTACGGGGACAGGGAGGATGAGACCCAGTACTTC
TRBV6-5	TRBJ1-5	.	.	CASRGQSRDGQPQHF	TGTGCCAGCAGAGGACAGTCAAGGGACGGGCAGCCCCAGCATTTT
TRBV19	TRBJ2-6	TRBD1	.	CASKDLGTGKRSGANVLTF	TGTGCCAGTAAAGATTTGGGGACAGGGAAAAGGAGTGGGGCCAACGTCCTGACTTTC
TRBV5-1	TRBJ1-2	TRBD1	.	CASSLRQGANSNYGYTF	TGCGCCAGCAGCTTGAGACAGGGGGCCAATTCTAACTATGGCTACACCTTC
TRBV6-5	TRBJ1-1	TRBD1	.	CASSFRTGVTEAFF	TGTGCCAGCAGTTTTAGGACAGGGGTCACTGAAGCTTTCTTT
TRBV7-9	TRBJ1-6	TRBD1	.	CASSLVPGQHSPLHF	TGTGCCAGCAGCTTAGTTCCGGGACAGCATTCACCCCTCCACTTT
TRBV6-2/TRBV6-3	TRBJ2-7	TRBD2	.	CASSKGLAVRYEQYF	TGTGCCAGCAGTAAGGGACTAGCGGTGCGCTACGAGCAGTACTTC
TRBV4-3	TRBJ1-6	.	.	CASSQVRGGTFSTPLHF	TGCGCCAGCAGCCAAGTAAGGGGGGGAACTTTCAGTACACCCCTCCACTTT
TRBV20-1	TRBJ2-3	.	.	CSAGGTGWTDTQYF	TGCAGTGCTGGTGGCACAGGATGGACAGATACGCAGTATTTT
TRBV15	TRBJ1-5	TRBD1	few	CATSRDRGQNQPQHF	TGTGCCACCAGCAGAGATAGGGGACAGAATCAGCCCCAGCATTTT
TRBV29-1	TRBJ1-2	TRBD1	once	CSATRQGVDYGYTF	TGCAGCGCTACCCGACAGGGGGTTGACTATGGCTACACCTTC
TRBV10-3	TRBJ1-6	.	.	CAISESDSALHF	TGTGCCATCAGTGAGTCAGACAGCGCCCTCCACTTT
TRBV11-2	TRBJ2-3	.	many	CASSLDTFFSSTDTQYF	TGTGCCAGCAGCTTAGATACCTTCTTTAGTAGCACAGATACGCAGTATTTT